This TCR beta chain was sequenced during a study of cytomegalovirus exposure and HLA in healthy donors. Notes on the study in general: A prior analysis recorded that most TCR beta V segments were productive about 90% or about 30% of the time. Analyses of presence and absence presupposed an approximately uniform sequencing depth across donors.

This clone was seen only a few times. What it recognizes is unknown. PCR amplification relied on 60 Vbeta primers (plus 13 Jbeta primers). Authors' analysis steps: Roughly 11 million of the 75 million to 95 million unique TCR beta chains counted in a later analysis were shared. Here immunoSEQ multiplex PCR was the method, and the copy in TCRdb shows in-frame clones only, minus some. That table is the source of V, J and clone size, and D and trimming were worked out from the DNA. The sample has tens of thousands of clones, 65% to 90% seen once. Trimming pared 5 bases from V and 8 bases from J, leaving 12 bases between. Germline CDR1 and CDR2: ENHRY and SYGVKD. CDR3 size: 13 residues. Samples came from healthy bone marrow donors.

The clonotype comes from a man aged 25-45 years in good health and CMV-seronegative. Source material: PBMCs. The chain joins TRBV10-3 to TRBJ1-4; maybe TRBD1 (5 bases). CDR3 coding DNA: TGTGCCATCAGTCCAGGGTTGGGGGAAAAACTGTTTTTT. Its protein is CAISPGLGEKLFF.